This TCR beta chain came from a study of cytomegalovirus exposure and HLA in healthy donors. Per the germline V gene, CDR1 is SGHVS and CDR2 is FQNEAQ. With 4 bases clipped from V and 5 bases from J, the junction kept 11 bases outside the gene matches. This CDR3 contains 16 residues. A multiplex PCR was run with 60 Vbeta primers and 13 Jbeta primers. Assay used: immunoSEQ multiplex PCR; TCRdb lists only in-frame clones, some missing. The sample contains under 200,000 clones, approximately 79% of which appear only once. The sequenced material came from PBMCs. This chain joins TRBV7-8 and TRBJ2-1; 7 bases map to TRBD1. This TCR was recovered from a man aged 50 or older in good health and CMV-seropositive. This CDR3 is CASSSRTGDGNNEQFF. The DNA of the CDR3 is TGTGCCAGCAGCTCACGGACAGGAGATGGGAACAATGAGCAGTTCTTC.